This entry describes one TCR beta chain. These data come from a study of blood T cell repertoires in COVID-19. The CDR3 covers 15 residues. Germline values: CDR1 KGHSH, CDR2 LQKENI. The V segment lost 5 bases and the J segment 1 base; nucleotides outside the gene matches: 3. This table comes from immunoSEQ multiplex PCR, and its TCRdb copy is limited to in-frame clones, with some not included. The sample holds tens of thousands of clones; about 90% are singletons and the top ten take less than 8%. This receptor was identified in a man aged 70 or older with active COVID-19. The chain has TRBV18 and TRBJ2-7, with 12 bases lining up with TRBD1. The sample was peripheral blood. The CDR3 nucleotides read TGTGCCAGCTCAAGGGACAGGGGGCTTTCCTACGAGCAGTACTTC. It codes for CASSRDRGLSYEQYF.